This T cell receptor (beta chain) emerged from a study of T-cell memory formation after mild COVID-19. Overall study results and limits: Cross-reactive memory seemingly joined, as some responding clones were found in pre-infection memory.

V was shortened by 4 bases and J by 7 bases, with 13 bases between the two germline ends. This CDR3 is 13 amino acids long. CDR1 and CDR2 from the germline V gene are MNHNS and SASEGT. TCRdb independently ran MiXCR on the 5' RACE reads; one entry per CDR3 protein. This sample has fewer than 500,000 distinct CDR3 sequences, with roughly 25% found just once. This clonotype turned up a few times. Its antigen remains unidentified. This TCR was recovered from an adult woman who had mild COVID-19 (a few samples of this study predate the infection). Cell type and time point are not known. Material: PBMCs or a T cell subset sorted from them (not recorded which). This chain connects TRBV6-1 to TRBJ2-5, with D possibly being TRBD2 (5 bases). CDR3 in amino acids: CASSAEGRGTQYF. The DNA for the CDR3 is TGTGCCAGCAGTGCCGAAGGCCGGGGGACCCAGTACTTC.